A selection of T cell receptor beta chains follows, all from one sample in a study of blood T cells in healthy people across ages. TCRdb itself ran the 5' RACE reads through MiXCR, one entry per CDR3 protein. Of over 500,000 distinct CDR3 sequences detected, roughly half appear once; the ten largest clones hold about 14%. Input material: blood. The receptors shown here come from an elderly woman in good health. CDR3s include the opening cysteine and the closing phenylalanine or tryptophan. Fields, in order: V gene, CDR3 length, clone size, D gene, J gene, CDR3 protein, CDR3 DNA. D genes are given only for firm matches. Size tells how often a clone was seen (once, few, many) or the class of an expanded clone, and some rows leave it out.

V: TRBV3-1; length: 14; size: many; D: -; J: TRBJ2-1; CDR3: CASSQEGARGEQFF; DNA: TGTGCCAGCAGCCAAGAGGGGGCGCGTGGTGAGCAGTTCTTC
V: TRBV14; length: 14; size: many; D: -; J: TRBJ2-1; CDR3: CASSRASPTNEQFF; DNA: TGTGCCAGCAGCCGAGCGAGCCCTACGAATGAGCAGTTCTTC
V: TRBV20-1; length: 11; size: many; D: -; J: TRBJ1-2; CDR3: CSARFGGGYTF; DNA: TGCAGTGCTAGGTTCGGCGGCGGCTACACCTTC
V: TRBV12-3/TRBV12-4; length: 17; size: -; D: -; J: TRBJ2-7; CDR3: CANSLALVRWGAYEQYF; DNA: TGTGCCAACAGTTTAGCCCTAGTGCGTTGGGGGGCCTACGAGCAGTACTTC
V: TRBV5-1; length: 21; size: few; D: -; J: TRBJ2-4; CDR3: CASSREGTPTFPNIAKNIQYF; DNA: TGCGCCAGCAGCCGGGAAGGGACACCGACCTTTCCCAATATAGCCAAAAACATTCAGTACTTC
V: TRBV7-8; length: 15; size: -; D: TRBD2; J: TRBJ2-7; CDR3: CASSLSGGVAYEQYF; DNA: TGTGCCAGCAGCTTAAGCGGGGGGGTAGCCTACGAGCAGTACTTC
V: TRBV12-3/TRBV12-4; length: 15; size: -; D: -; J: TRBJ1-1; CDR3: CASSLYGNMNTEAFF; DNA: TGTGCCAGCAGTTTATATGGCAACATGAACACTGAAGCTTTCTTT
V: TRBV20-1; length: 18; size: few; D: TRBD2; J: TRBJ2-6; CDR3: CSARVASGRPSGANVLTF; DNA: TGCAGTGCTAGGGTTGCGAGCGGGAGGCCGTCTGGGGCCAACGTCCTGACTTTC
V: TRBV20-1; length: 14; size: -; D: TRBD2; J: TRBJ2-1; CDR3: CSAILAGTYNEQFF; DNA: TGCAGTGCTATACTAGCGGGGACCTACAATGAGCAGTTCTTC
V: TRBV3-1; length: 15; size: few; D: -; J: TRBJ2-7; CDR3: CASSQALRTGGEQYF; DNA: TGTGCCAGCAGCCAAGCGTTACGGACTGGAGGCGAGCAGTACTTC